Following are 22 T cell receptor beta chains from one sample sequenced in a study. TCRdb used MiXCR to reprocess the 5' RACE reads, holding one entry per CDR3 protein. The profile covers about 54,000 distinct CDR3 sequences, with about a sixth appearing a single time and around 2.3% taken by the ten largest. The sample comprised naive CD4+ T cells sorted from blood. Subset defined: naive CD4+ T cells, CD4+CD45RA+CD25-. The source of these receptors is a female donor with breast cancer.

This clonotype came up a few times. The chain employs TRBV4-2 and TRBJ1-5; D unclear. V was clipped by 1 base and J by 1 base, with 8 bases between them. The CDR3 extends over 15 amino acids. CDR1 is LGHNA and CDR2 is YNFKEQ in the germline V gene. In DNA form, the CDR3 reads TGTGCCAGCAGCCAAGTGGGAGGGAGCAATCAGCCCCAGCATTTT. It specifies CASSQVGGSNQPQHF.

This chain joins TRBV20-1 and TRBJ1-4; tentatively, D is TRBD1 (5 bases). In germline, CDR1 is DFQATT, CDR2 SNEGSKA (reference sequence). V was trimmed by 5 bases and J by 6 bases, leaving 13 bases between them. This CDR3 region has 13 residues. As DNA, the CDR3 is TGCAGTGCTCACGGGGGAGGAGATGAAAAACTGTTTTTT. Translated, it gives CSAHGGGDEKLFF.

This clonotype was observed many times. The chain employs TRBV20-1 and TRBJ2-3; 9 positions agree with TRBD2. Trimming at V came to 0 bases and at J to 1 base, leaving 8 bases not matched to a gene. Per the germline V gene, CDR1 is DFQATT and CDR2 is SNEGSKA (reference sequence). The CDR3 is 17 residues long. CDR3 sequence: CSARDNERTSGTDTQYF. The CDR3 DNA sequence: TGCAGTGCTAGAGATAACGAGAGGACTAGCGGCACAGATACGCAGTATTTT.

At least ten counts were recorded for this clonotype. The rearrangement joins TRBV5-1 to TRBJ1-3; the D gene is possibly TRBD1 (6 bases). CDR1 SGHRS and CDR2 YFSETQ come from the germline V gene. CDR3 length: 15 amino acids. V lost 0 bases to trimming and J lost 2 bases, with 9 bases between them. The CDR3 nucleotides are TGCGCCAGCAGCTTGGCGCAGGGGACTGGAAACACCATATATTTT. Amino acid sequence: CASSLAQGTGNTIYF.

The chain recombines TRBV3-1 with TRBJ2-7, with D possibly TRBD2 on 5 matching bases. CDR1 and CDR2 (germline): LGHDT, YNNKEL (reference sequence). Between the trimmed V and J ends, which lost 0 bases and 6 bases, there was a span of 9 bases. CDR3 length: 13 amino acids. The CDR3 DNA reads TGTGCCAGCAGCCAAGATCGGAGCGGCGAGCAGTACTTC. Protein product: CASSQDRSGEQYF.

Remarks on this clonotype: This may be a read error, as it is one base from a much larger clone. The chain carries TRBV24-1 and TRBJ1-1; D possibly corresponds to TRBD1 (5 bases). Germline loops: CDR1 KGHDR, CDR2 SFDVKD. V was clipped by 9 bases and J by 3 bases, with 10 bases between them. The CDR3 is made up of 12 amino acids. CDR3 region: CATSRVYTEAFF. In DNA, the CDR3 is TGTGCCACCTCCAGGGTATACACTGAAGCTTTCTTT.

This clonotype showed up many times. This chain connects TRBV28 to TRBJ1-5; possibly TRBD1 for D (5 bases). The V end was cut by 2 bases, the J end by 5 bases, with 10 bases between. Germline CDR1 is MDHEN and CDR2 is SYDVKM. The CDR3 is made up of 14 amino acids. CDR3 DNA sequence: TGTGCCAGCAGTTTAGGGGGAGGGTATCAGCCCCAGCATTTT. Its protein is CASSLGGGYQPQHF.

The V gene is TRBV7-2, the J gene TRBJ2-7, with TRBD2 as a possible D gene (6 bases). The ends were cut back, 5 bases at V and 2 bases at J, with 16 bases in the middle. CDR3 length: 15 residues. Per germline, CDR1 SGHTA and CDR2 FQGNSA. This CDR3 is CASSLLIRGTYEQYF. CDR3 in DNA: TGTGCCAGCAGCCTCCTTATCCGGGGGACCTACGAGCAGTACTTC.

This clonotype was counted many times. This chain connects TRBV10-3 to TRBJ2-3; 10 bases match TRBD2. CDR1 is ENHRY and CDR2 is SYGVKD in the germline V gene. After removal of 5 bases from V and 4 bases from J, the junction contained 3 bases not matched to a gene. This CDR3 has 14 amino acids. The CDR3 region has the DNA TGTGCCATCAGTTTCAGCGGGAGGGCAGATACGCAGTATTTT. Its translation is CAISFSGRADTQYF.

The rearrangement joins TRBV5-1 to TRBJ1-4; 10 bases are a match to TRBD1. The germline CDR1 and CDR2 sequences are SGHRS and YFSETQ. V was pared by 7 bases and J by 5 bases, with 2 bases of the junction left unmatched. The CDR3 totals 13 residues. The CDR3 DNA sequence: TGCGCCAGCCGGACAGGGGGAAATGAAAAACTGTTTTTT. Encoded protein: CASRTGGNEKLFF.

This chain joins TRBV6-6 and TRBJ2-4, with 12 bases matching TRBD2. With V trimmed by 6 bases and J by 2 bases, 11 bases remained unmatched. Looked up from germline, CDR1 is MNHNY and CDR2 is SVGAGI (reference sequence). CDR3 length equals 18 residues. CDR3 in DNA: TGTGCCAGCAGCCAGAGAGGCGGACTAGCGGGGACCAAAAACATTCAGTACTTC. Its translation is CASSQRGGLAGTKNIQYF.

This clonotype has more than one count but fewer than ten. CDR3 sequence reads: CASSFYPPGAESGNTIYF. In DNA, the CDR3 is TGTGCCAGCAGCTTTTATCCCCCCGGGGCGGAATCTGGAAACACCATATATTTT. The rearrangement joins TRBV7-2 to TRBJ1-3, with D tentatively TRBD1 (5 bases). The CDR3 is made up of 18 amino acids. CDR1 is SGHTA, CDR2 FQGNSA, per germline. V lost 3 bases and J 1 base, leaving 19 bases between the germline ends. Using reference TRBV7-2 and TRBJ1-3 for the parts outside the CDR3, the full variable domain is GAGVSQSPSNKVTEKGKDVELRCDPISGHTALYWYRQSLGQGLEFLIYFQGNSAPDKSGLPSDRFSAERTGGSVSTLTIQRTQQEDSAVYLCASSFYPPGAESGNTIYFGEGSWLTVV.

This clonotype was seen repeatedly, ten times or more. The V gene is TRBV7-6, the J gene TRBJ2-3; D is possibly TRBD2 (6 bases). The CDR3 loop spans 13 amino acids. Trimming took off 3 bases at V and 8 bases at J, with 12 bases between the two ends. Germline V gives CDR1 SGHVS, CDR2 FNYEAQ. CDR3 loop: CASSFGGGTTQYF. In nucleotides, the CDR3 is TGTGCCAGCAGCTTTGGGGGAGGTACTACGCAGTATTTT.

This sequence joins TRBV25-1 and TRBJ1-1; 8 bases are a match to TRBD1. CDR1 is MGHDK and CDR2 is SYGVNS in the germline V gene. V lost 3 bases and J lost 1; bases outside the gene matches: 10. The CDR3 spans 17 residues. DNA for the CDR3: TGTGCCAGCAGTGAGTCTATCCGGACAGGGCAGAACACTGAAGCTTTCTTT. The encoded protein is CASSESIRTGQNTEAFF.

The chain combines TRBV12-3 or TRBV12-4 with TRBJ2-7; D is possibly TRBD1 (6 bases). This CDR3 region has 13 residues. Trimming left V 4 bases short and J 6 bases short, with 13 bases between. CDR3 sequence reads: CASSSFTGSEQYF. In DNA form, the CDR3 reads TGTGCCAGCAGTTCCTTCACAGGGAGCGAGCAGTACTTC.

This clonotype has a handful of counts. This chain joins TRBV6-6 and TRBJ2-1; D is perhaps TRBD1 (5 bases). This CDR3 contains 15 residues. V was shortened by 6 bases and J by 5 bases, with 17 bases between the two germline ends. Germline V gene lookup returns CDR1 MNHNY and CDR2 SVGAGI (reference sequence). CDR3 region: CASRPPAGLDNEQFF. CDR3 DNA: TGTGCCAGCAGACCCCCCGCAGGGCTCGACAATGAGCAGTTCTTC.

As for this clonotype: Mismatch with germline at one junction end may stem from a read error. The chain links TRBV7-2 to TRBJ1-2; no clear D gene. In germline, CDR1 is SGHTA, CDR2 FQGNSA. This CDR3 is 14 amino acids long. CDR3 nucleotides: TGTGCCAGCGGCTTAGTAGTCGGTAACTATGGCTACACCTTC. Encoded protein: CASGLVVGNYGYTF. The full variable domain, in which reference TRBV7-2 and TRBJ1-2 provide the parts outside the CDR3, is GAGVSQSPSNKVTEKGKDVELRCDPISGHTALYWYRQSLGQGLEFLIYFQGNSAPDKSGLPSDRFSAERTGGSVSTLTIQRTQQEDSAVYLCASGLVVGNYGYTFGSGTRLTVV.

The chain links TRBV9 to TRBJ1-2, with D perhaps matching TRBD1 (6 bases). CDR1 is SGDLS and CDR2 is YYNGEE in the germline V gene. The CDR3 has 14 residues. The V and J ends lost 4 bases and 8 bases respectively, with 18 bases between them. The CDR3 reads CASSTSQTGSGYTF. The CDR3 region has the DNA TGTGCCAGCAGCACAAGCCAAACAGGGTCCGGCTACACCTTC.

V usage is TRBV7-9 and J usage is TRBJ2-1; TRBD2 might be the D (5 bases). The CDR3 has 15 amino acids. Germline lookup yields CDR1 SEHNR and CDR2 FQNEAQ (reference sequence). V lost 5 bases and J 9 bases, leaving 20 bases between the germline ends. CDR3 sequence: CASSPGSVVWLEQFF. The CDR3 nucleotides read TGTGCCAGCAGCCCGGGGTCTGTGGTGTGGCTTGAGCAGTTCTTC.

This clonotype appeared a few times. The gene calls are TRBV27 and TRBJ1-2, with D possibly being TRBD1 (5 bases). This CDR3 spans 13 amino acids. Deletions cut 6 bases from V and 2 bases from J, with 10 bases between. The germline V gene encodes CDR1 MNHEY and CDR2 SMNVEV (reference sequence). The CDR3 protein is CASSQRQNYGYTF. CDR3 bases: TGTGCCAGCAGCCAAAGACAGAACTATGGCTACACCTTC.

Only a few counts were recorded for this clonotype. J is TRBJ1-6 and V is TRBV5-1, with 9 bases fitting TRBD1. Trimming took 4 bases from V and 7 from J; bases not matched to a gene: 3. Germline V gene data show CDR1 as SGHRS and CDR2 as YFSETQ. The CDR3 sequence is 14 residues long. CDR3 bases: TGCGCCAGCAGCAGCGGACAGGGGAATTCACCCCTCCACTTT. Protein product: CASSSGQGNSPLHF. The whole variable domain, filled in from reference TRBV5-1 and TRBJ1-6, reads KAGVTQTPRYLIKTRGQQVTLSCSPISGHRSVSWYQQTPGQGLQFLFEYFSETQRNKGNFPGRFSGRQFSNSRSEMNVSTLELGDSALYLCASSSGQGNSPLHFGNGTRLTVT.

This clonotype has more than one count but fewer than ten. The V and J genes are TRBV2 and TRBJ2-1; the match to TRBD2 covers 7 bases. CDR1 is SNHLY and CDR2 is FYNNEI in the germline V gene. This CDR3 has 17 amino acids. V lost 0 bases and J lost 9; bases outside the gene matches: 14. CDR3 coding DNA: TGTGCCAGCAGTGAAGCAGGTGCCGGGACTACCAGAACTGAGCAGTTCTTC. Its protein is CASSEAGAGTTRTEQFF. Supplemented by reference TRBV2 and TRBJ2-1, the full variable domain reads EPEVTQTPSHQVTQMGQEVILRCVPISNHLYFYWYRQILGQKVEFLVSFYNNEISEKSEIFDDQFSVERPDGSNFTLKIRSTKLEDSAMYFCASSEAGAGTTRTEQFFGPGTRLTVL.